Shown below are 9 T cell receptor beta chains from a single sample sequenced in a study of cytomegalovirus exposure and HLA in healthy donors. Profiling relied on immunoSEQ multiplex PCR, and the TCRdb table lists in-frame clones only, not all of them. The table has about 110,000 clones, about 88% seen once. The sequencing sample was made of PBMCs. The source of these receptors is a woman aged 18-29 years in good health and CMV-seropositive.

This chain joins TRBV6-5 and TRBJ2-3; 8 positions match TRBD1. The CDR3 has 16 residues. Germline lookup yields CDR1 MNHEY and CDR2 SVGAGI. The trim removed 0 bases at V and 1 base at J, leaving 3 bases unmatched. The CDR3, as DNA: TGTGCCAGCAGTTACTCCTCGGGACAGGGCACAGATACGCAGTATTTT. Amino acid sequence: CASSYSSGQGTDTQYF.

For this clone: The sample contains more than one DNA sequence encoding this CDR3. The chain joins TRBV28 to TRBJ1-2; D possibly corresponds to TRBD1 (6 bases). Germline lookup yields CDR1 MDHEN and CDR2 SYDVKM. The CDR3 loop spans 13 amino acids. V was cut by 6 bases and J by 2 bases, with 10 bases left in between. The DNA for the CDR3 is TGTGCCAGCAGCCTAGGACAGAACTATGGCTACACCTTC. It encodes CASSLGQNYGYTF.

The chain links TRBV9 to TRBJ2-3; the D gene is possibly TRBD1 (5 bases). Germline CDR1 is SGDLS and CDR2 is YYNGEE. The CDR3 runs 13 residues. Between the trimmed V and J ends, which lost 7 bases and 6 bases, there was a span of 15 bases. CDR3 region: CASQGPPADTQYF. In DNA form, the CDR3 reads TGTGCCAGCCAGGGCCCCCCCGCGGATACGCAGTATTTT.

CDR3 bases: TGTGCCACCAGCAGAGGTTGGGACAGCCCCTACGAGCAGTACTTC. Residues: CATSRGWDSPYEQYF. The gene calls are TRBV15 and TRBJ2-7; TRBD1 agrees at 7 bases. Germline-derived CDR1 and CDR2 are LNHNV and YYDKDF (reference sequence). This CDR3 is 15 amino acids long. J lost 2 bases, V lost 1 base, and 5 bases had no gene match.

This clone appeared once. The genes are TRBV27 and TRBJ2-5, with D possibly matching TRBD2 (6 bases). Trimming shortened V by 2 bases and J by 4 bases, and 11 bases separated the two germline ends. CDR1 and CDR2 (germline): MNHEY, SMNVEV (reference sequence). This CDR3 has 14 residues. The CDR3 loop reads CASSLLPGGETQYF. CDR3 coding DNA: TGTGCCAGCAGTTTACTTCCCGGGGGAGAGACCCAGTACTTC.

This clone was seen only once. The gene calls are TRBV6-6 and TRBJ2-3; the match to TRBD1 covers 9 bases. The CDR3 runs to 14 residues. Germline CDR1 is MNHNY and CDR2 is SVGAGI (reference sequence). Trimming took 6 bases from V and 3 from J; bases not matched to a gene: 4. This CDR3 reads CASRPGQGTDTQYF. The CDR3 bases are TGTGCCAGCAGACCGGGACAGGGTACAGATACGCAGTATTTT.

The chain links TRBV19 to TRBJ2-3; 12 bases align to TRBD2. The CDR3 is 17 residues long. Germline CDR1 LNHDA, CDR2 SQIVND (reference sequence). V shed 7 bases and J 1 base; nucleotides not matched to a gene: 9. The CDR3 sequence is CASKLAGGISRTDTQYF. CDR3 DNA sequence: TGTGCCAGTAAACTAGCGGGGGGCATCAGCCGCACAGATACGCAGTATTTT.

This chain uses TRBV18 with TRBJ1-6, with no clear D. V lost 3 bases and J 5 bases, leaving 17 bases between the germline ends. This CDR3 has 17 amino acids. Germline V gives CDR1 KGHSH, CDR2 LQKENI. The CDR3 bases are TGTGCCAGCTCACCCGTTGGCGGGCTTATGGATAATTCACCCCTCCACTTT. Translating gives CASSPVGGLMDNSPLHF.

CDR3 region: CASGLAGQETQYF. The CDR3 bases are TGTGCCAGTGGGCTGGCTGGGCAAGAGACCCAGTACTTC. This chain uses TRBV6-1 with TRBJ2-5; D is unclear. V dropped 9 bases and J dropped 2 bases, with 13 bases sitting between them. Per the germline V gene, CDR1 is MNHNS and CDR2 is SASEGT. The CDR3 is made up of 13 amino acids.